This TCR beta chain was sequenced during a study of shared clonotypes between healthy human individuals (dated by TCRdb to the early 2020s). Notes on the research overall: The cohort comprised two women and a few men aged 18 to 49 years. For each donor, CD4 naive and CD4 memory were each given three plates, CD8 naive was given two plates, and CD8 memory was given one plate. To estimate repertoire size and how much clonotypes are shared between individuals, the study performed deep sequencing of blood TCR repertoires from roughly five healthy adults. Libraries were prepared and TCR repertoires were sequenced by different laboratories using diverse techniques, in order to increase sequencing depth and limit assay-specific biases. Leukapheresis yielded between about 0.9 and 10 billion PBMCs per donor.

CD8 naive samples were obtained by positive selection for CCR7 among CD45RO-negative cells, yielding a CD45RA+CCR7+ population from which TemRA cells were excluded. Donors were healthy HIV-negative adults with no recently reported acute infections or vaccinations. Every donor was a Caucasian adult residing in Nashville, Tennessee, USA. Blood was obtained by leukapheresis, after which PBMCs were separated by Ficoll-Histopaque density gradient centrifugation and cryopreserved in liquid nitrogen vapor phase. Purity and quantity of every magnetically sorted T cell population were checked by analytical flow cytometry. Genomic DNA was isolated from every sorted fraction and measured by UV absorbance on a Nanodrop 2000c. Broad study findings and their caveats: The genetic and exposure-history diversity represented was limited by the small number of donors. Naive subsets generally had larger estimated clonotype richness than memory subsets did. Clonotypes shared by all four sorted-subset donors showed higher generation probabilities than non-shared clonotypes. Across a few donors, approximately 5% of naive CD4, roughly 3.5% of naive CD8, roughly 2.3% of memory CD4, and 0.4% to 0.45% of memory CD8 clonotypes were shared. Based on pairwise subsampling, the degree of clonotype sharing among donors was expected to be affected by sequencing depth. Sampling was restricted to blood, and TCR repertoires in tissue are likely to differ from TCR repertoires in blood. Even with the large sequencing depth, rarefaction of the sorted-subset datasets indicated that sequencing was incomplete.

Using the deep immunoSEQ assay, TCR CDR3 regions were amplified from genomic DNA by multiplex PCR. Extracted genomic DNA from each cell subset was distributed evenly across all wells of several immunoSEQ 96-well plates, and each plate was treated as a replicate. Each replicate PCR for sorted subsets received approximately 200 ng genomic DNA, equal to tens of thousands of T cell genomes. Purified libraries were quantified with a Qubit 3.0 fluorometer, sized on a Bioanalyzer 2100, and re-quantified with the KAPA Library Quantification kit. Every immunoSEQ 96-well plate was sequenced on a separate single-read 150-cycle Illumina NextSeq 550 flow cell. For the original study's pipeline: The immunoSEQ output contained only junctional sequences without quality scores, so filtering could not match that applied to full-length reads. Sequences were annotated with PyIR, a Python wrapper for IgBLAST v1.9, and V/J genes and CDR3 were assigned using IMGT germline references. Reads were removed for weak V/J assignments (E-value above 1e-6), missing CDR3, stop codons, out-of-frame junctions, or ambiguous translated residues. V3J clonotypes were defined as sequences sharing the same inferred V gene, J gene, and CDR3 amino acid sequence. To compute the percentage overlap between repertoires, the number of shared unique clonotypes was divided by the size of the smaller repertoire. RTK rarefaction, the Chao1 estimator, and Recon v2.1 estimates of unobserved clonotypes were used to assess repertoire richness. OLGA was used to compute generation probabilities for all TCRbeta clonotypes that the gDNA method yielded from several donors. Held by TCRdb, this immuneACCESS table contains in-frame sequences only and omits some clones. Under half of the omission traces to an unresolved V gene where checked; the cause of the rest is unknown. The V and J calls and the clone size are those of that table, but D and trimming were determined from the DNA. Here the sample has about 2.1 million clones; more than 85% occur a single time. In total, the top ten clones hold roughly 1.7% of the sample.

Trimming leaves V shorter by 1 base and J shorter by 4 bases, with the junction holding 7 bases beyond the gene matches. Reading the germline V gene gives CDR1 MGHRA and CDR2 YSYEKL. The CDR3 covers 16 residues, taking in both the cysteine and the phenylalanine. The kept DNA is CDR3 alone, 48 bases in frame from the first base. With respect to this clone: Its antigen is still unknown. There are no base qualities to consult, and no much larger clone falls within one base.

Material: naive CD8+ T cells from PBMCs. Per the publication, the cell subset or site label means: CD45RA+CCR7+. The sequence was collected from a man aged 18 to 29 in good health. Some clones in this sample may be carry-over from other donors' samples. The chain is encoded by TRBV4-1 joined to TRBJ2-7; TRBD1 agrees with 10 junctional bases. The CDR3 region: CASSQGGQGGPYEQYF. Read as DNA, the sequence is TGCGCCAGCAGCCAAGGAGGACAGGGGGGACCTTACGAGCAGTACTTC.